This section outlines one TCR beta chain sequence together with its context. This receptor's antigen is unknown. Base qualities were left out, and no much larger clone turns up one base away. Patients with autoimmune disease history or receiving systemic immunosuppression were excluded from the trial. Peripheral blood for TCR sequencing was collected from all dose cohorts at baseline, on cycle 4 day 1, and on cycle 7 day 1. Samples were obtained from an open-label, multicenter, first-in-human phase I dose-escalation trial of ivuxolimab. Adults with locally advanced or metastatic melanoma, renal cell, hepatocellular, or head and neck squamous cell carcinoma were enrolled in the trial. Before TCR sequencing, CD4+ and CD8+ T cells were separately sorted from peripheral blood. For sequencing of the TCRbeta CDR3 region, genomic DNA was extracted from the sorted cells. The immunoSEQ Assay was used to sequence the TCRbeta CDR3 regions. Entries here come from immuneACCESS through TCRdb and include only in-frame sequences with V and J called. Some clones fail to appear in such tables; in the studies checked, an unresolved V gene covers under half of the shortfall, and the cause of the remainder is unknown. For this sample there are under 70,000 clones; 80% to 90% appear just once. Jointly, the top ten make up roughly 1.3% of the sample.

The sample belongs to a study of OX40 agonist ivuxolimab in advanced cancers. Looking at the study overall: Ivuxolimab, which targeted the costimulatory receptor OX40 (CD134), was an agonistic, fully human IgG2 monoclonal antibody. Intravenous ivuxolimab was administered to patients every 2 weeks at six dose levels: 0.01, 0.1, 0.3, 1.5, 3 and 10 mg/kg. The paper describes the monotherapy dose-escalation part (N of about 54 patients) of the phase I trial of ivuxolimab. Patients were allowed to have had prior anti-PD-1, anti-PD-L1 or anti-CTLA-4 therapy, and around 37% of the dose-escalation patients had previously received checkpoint inhibitors. The dose-escalation cohort was roughly 83% male with a mean age of roughly 60 years, ranging from roughly 20 to 80. Partial responses were achieved by three dose-escalation patients, of whom one had hepatocellular carcinoma and two had cutaneous melanoma. Among the approximately 50 dose-escalation patients, approximately 20 had hepatocellular carcinoma, approximately 15 melanoma, 9 renal cell carcinoma and 9 head and neck cancer. The point of sequencing TCRbeta in the periphery was to test whether ivuxolimab changed TCR sequence diversity and drove clonal T-cell expansion. Overall study results and their limits: Low levels of normalized T-cell clonal expansion were also seen in some patients who did not respond. In the 0.1-3.0 mg/kg groups, partial responders had among the lowest normalized peripheral clonal expansion, particularly in CD8+ T cells. After ivuxolimab, more expanded clones were found on average in CD8+ T cells than in CD4+ T cells. Antigen specificity was not determined for the clonally expanded peripheral T cells. Clonal expansion of both CD4+ and CD8+ blood T cells was observed from baseline to week 6 at doses 0.1 to 3.0 mg/kg.

The CDR3 holds 16 amino acids from the cysteine to the phenylalanine. Left in the record is the CDR3 DNA by itself, 48 bases read in frame from the first base. Per the germline V gene (reference sequence), GTSNPN is the CDR1 and SVGIG is the CDR2. V is pared back by 3 bases and J by 0 bases, with 15 bases lying between the germline termini. The sample was CD4+ or CD8+ T cells sorted from blood, taken in a trial of the OX40 agonist ivuxolimab. This TCR came from an adult with an advanced solid tumor such as melanoma, head and neck, liver or kidney cancer. This receptor chain uses TRBV30 and TRBJ1-3; a confident D gene designation cannot be given. DNA sequence: TGTGCCTGGAGCCCCCTCCGGCAGTCCTCTGGAAACACCATATATTTT. Translated, this is CAWSPLRQSSGNTIYF.